What follows are 2 T cell receptor beta chains derived from one specimen sequenced in a study of radiotherapy plus CTLA-4 blockade in lung cancer (dated by TCRdb to the late 2010s). Library method: the immunoSEQ multiplex PCR assay. TCRdb took this table from immuneACCESS and kept in-frame rearrangements with V and J called. Such tables lack part of the clones; where checked against another copy, unresolved V genes explain under half of the gap, and the rest is unexplained. The sample profile shows some 96,000 clones; around 88% of them were found once. The ten most abundant clones make up 4.5% to 6% of the sample. The source was peripheral blood, collected from a patient treated with radiotherapy plus ipilimumab. The receptors derive from a human donor with non-small cell lung cancer that progressed on radiotherapy plus ipilimumab.

The rearrangement uses TRBV7-9 and TRBJ1-2; no reliable D call. In germline, CDR1 is SEHNR, CDR2 FQNEAQ (reference sequence). Deletions cut 5 bases from V and 7 bases from J, with 11 bases between. This CDR3 region has 12 residues. CDR3: CASSPGEGGYTF. The CDR3 DNA follows: TGTGCCAGCAGCCCCGGAGAGGGTGGCTACACCTTC.

This chain joins TRBV5-1 and TRBJ2-1, with D hard to call. Germline V CDR1 and CDR2: SGHRS, YFSETQ. V lost 0 bases, J lost 5 bases, and 12 bases lay in between. This CDR3 is 15 amino acids long. The CDR3 DNA is TGCGCCAGCAGCTTGGTGGCGAGTAAGGACAATGAGCAGTTCTTC. It yields the protein CASSLVASKDNEQFF.